These T cell receptor beta chains were read from a single sample in a study of post-analysis software for immune sequencing data. TCRdb reprocessed the PCR reads via MiXCR and lists one record per CDR3 protein. The sample records hundreds of thousands of distinct CDR3 sequences, under 55% being singletons. Sequences were obtained from blood. These TCRs come from a girl under 18 with multiple sclerosis. Both conserved end residues are part of each CDR3. D genes are given only for firm matches. Clone size is shown for a subset of rows, as once, few, many or a class of expanded clone.

v_call: TRBV13
d_call: NA
j_call: TRBJ2-1
clone_size: NA
cdr3_nt: TGTGCCAGCAGTTCCTGGGCTTTTGGTGAGCAGTTCTTC
cdr3_aa: CASSSWAFGEQFF

v_call: TRBV10-3
d_call: TRBD1
j_call: TRBJ2-7
clone_size: NA
cdr3_nt: TGTGCCATCAGACGGGACAGTCCCTACGAGCAGTACTTC
cdr3_aa: CAIRRDSPYEQYF

v_call: TRBV7-9
d_call: NA
j_call: TRBJ2-7
clone_size: NA
cdr3_nt: TGTGCCAGCACCCAAGCAGGGGTCCTATACGAGCAGTACTTC
cdr3_aa: CASTQAGVLYEQYF

v_call: TRBV27
d_call: NA
j_call: TRBJ2-7
clone_size: once
cdr3_nt: TGTGCCAGCAGTTTATCCTCCGGGGGCCCTCCCTACGAGCAGTACTTC
cdr3_aa: CASSLSSGGPPYEQYF

v_call: TRBV3-1
d_call: NA
j_call: TRBJ2-1
clone_size: NA
cdr3_nt: TGTGCCAGCAGCCAAGATGGGGGAGCTGAGCAGTTCTTC
cdr3_aa: CASSQDGGAEQFF

v_call: TRBV28
d_call: NA
j_call: TRBJ2-7
clone_size: NA
cdr3_nt: TGTGCCAGCACCCCTGGGGGTTACGAGCAGTACTTC
cdr3_aa: CASTPGGYEQYF

v_call: TRBV12-3/TRBV12-4
d_call: TRBD1
j_call: TRBJ1-2
clone_size: NA
cdr3_nt: TGTGCCAGCAGTCCCACAGGGGAAAGTGGCTACACCTTC
cdr3_aa: CASSPTGESGYTF

v_call: TRBV7-2
d_call: NA
j_call: TRBJ2-7
clone_size: NA
cdr3_nt: TGTGCCAGCAGCCCTAAGTGGCTGGACCCGGGGCCCTCGGCGGTCTACGAGCAGTACTTC
cdr3_aa: CASSPKWLDPGPSAVYEQYF

v_call: TRBV20-1
d_call: NA
j_call: TRBJ2-5
clone_size: NA
cdr3_nt: TGCAGTGCGGGACGCCAGGGGTTAGAAGAGACCCAGTACTTC
cdr3_aa: CSAGRQGLEETQYF

v_call: TRBV7-9
d_call: TRBD1
j_call: TRBJ2-3
clone_size: NA
cdr3_nt: TGTGCCAGCAGCCCTTGGACAGGGCTCAGCACGGATATGCAGTATTTT
cdr3_aa: CASSPWTGLSTDMQYF

v_call: TRBV20-1
d_call: NA
j_call: TRBJ2-7
clone_size: few
cdr3_nt: TGCAGTGCGATACTAGTCTACGAGCAGTACTTC
cdr3_aa: CSAILVYEQYF

v_call: TRBV24-1
d_call: NA
j_call: TRBJ1-1
clone_size: once
cdr3_nt: TGTGCCACCAGTGTGGGCATGAACACTGAAGCTTTCTTT
cdr3_aa: CATSVGMNTEAFF

v_call: TRBV24-1
d_call: NA
j_call: TRBJ2-1
clone_size: NA
cdr3_nt: TGTGCCACCAGTTTCGGGCAGGGGGGCTACAATGAGCAGTTCTTC
cdr3_aa: CATSFGQGGYNEQFF

v_call: TRBV15
d_call: TRBD1
j_call: TRBJ1-4
clone_size: NA
cdr3_nt: TGTGCCACCAGCAGAGATGGGACAGGGGAAAAACTGTTTTTT
cdr3_aa: CATSRDGTGEKLFF

v_call: TRBV2
d_call: NA
j_call: TRBJ2-1
clone_size: few
cdr3_nt: TGTGCCAGCGCATCCGAGGGGGAGGGGGGCAATGAGCAGTTCTTC
cdr3_aa: CASASEGEGGNEQFF

v_call: TRBV27
d_call: TRBD1
j_call: TRBJ2-5
clone_size: NA
cdr3_nt: TGTGCCAGCAGTTTGTTCGACCGGACAGGGCTAGAGACCCAGTACTTC
cdr3_aa: CASSLFDRTGLETQYF

v_call: TRBV20-1
d_call: TRBD2
j_call: TRBJ2-1
clone_size: NA
cdr3_nt: TGCAGTGCTAGTTACGCAGGGACTAACAATGAGCAGTTCTTC
cdr3_aa: CSASYAGTNNEQFF

v_call: TRBV29-1
d_call: NA
j_call: TRBJ2-7
clone_size: NA
cdr3_nt: TGCAGCGTTGGGGACGGGGCCAACGAGCAGTACTTC
cdr3_aa: CSVGDGANEQYF

v_call: TRBV29-1
d_call: NA
j_call: TRBJ2-5
clone_size: few
cdr3_nt: TGCAGCGTTGAGGGTTGGGTAGGGGGATTAACGGACCAAGAGACCCAGTACTTC
cdr3_aa: CSVEGWVGGLTDQETQYF

v_call: TRBV20-1
d_call: NA
j_call: TRBJ1-4
clone_size: NA
cdr3_nt: TGCAGTGCTAGGCTATACAGTCGCTCTAATGAAAAACTGTTTTTT
cdr3_aa: CSARLYSRSNEKLFF

v_call: TRBV5-1
d_call: TRBD2
j_call: TRBJ2-3
clone_size: once
cdr3_nt: TGCGCCAGCAGCTTCGGAGCGGGAGCGTCCACAGATACGCAGTATTTT
cdr3_aa: CASSFGAGASTDTQYF

v_call: TRBV20-1
d_call: TRBD1
j_call: TRBJ1-5
clone_size: NA
cdr3_nt: TGCAGTGCCCGGCGGAGACAGGGGAATCTAAGCAATCAGCCCCAGCATTTT
cdr3_aa: CSARRRQGNLSNQPQHF

v_call: TRBV7-9
d_call: NA
j_call: TRBJ2-7
clone_size: NA
cdr3_nt: TGTGCCAGCAGCTCATGGGGGGACAGCGACGAGCAGTACTTC
cdr3_aa: CASSSWGDSDEQYF

v_call: TRBV5-1
d_call: NA
j_call: TRBJ1-1
clone_size: NA
cdr3_nt: TGCGCCAGCAGCCCAATACAGCAGAACACTGAAGCTTTCTTT
cdr3_aa: CASSPIQQNTEAFF

v_call: TRBV7-8
d_call: NA
j_call: TRBJ2-4
clone_size: NA
cdr3_nt: TGTGCCAGCAGCTTAGACAACAAAAACATTCAGTACTTC
cdr3_aa: CASSLDNKNIQYF

v_call: TRBV11-2
d_call: NA
j_call: TRBJ2-7
clone_size: few
cdr3_nt: TGTGCCAGCAGCTTAGTCCCCCCGTACGAGCAGTACTTC
cdr3_aa: CASSLVPPYEQYF

v_call: TRBV5-1
d_call: TRBD2
j_call: TRBJ2-3
clone_size: few
cdr3_nt: TGCGCCAGCAGCATCGGACTAGCGGGCTCATCGACAGATACGCAGTATTTT
cdr3_aa: CASSIGLAGSSTDTQYF

v_call: TRBV20-1
d_call: NA
j_call: TRBJ2-3
clone_size: NA
cdr3_nt: TGCAGTGCTAGAGTTTCGGCTGACACGATTGATACGCAGTATTTT
cdr3_aa: CSARVSADTIDTQYF

v_call: TRBV7-2
d_call: NA
j_call: TRBJ2-1
clone_size: NA
cdr3_nt: TGTGCCAGCACCAAGGGGGGCGGGATCAATGAGCAGTTCTTC
cdr3_aa: CASTKGGGINEQFF

v_call: TRBV12-1
d_call: NA
j_call: TRBJ2-5
clone_size: NA
cdr3_nt: TGTGCCAGCAGCTTAGAACAGGAGCAAGAGACCCAGTACTTC
cdr3_aa: CASSLEQEQETQYF

v_call: TRBV29-1
d_call: NA
j_call: TRBJ2-3
clone_size: NA
cdr3_nt: TGCAGCGTCGGGGCGGGCGGCGGGCCCACAGATACGCAGTATTTT
cdr3_aa: CSVGAGGGPTDTQYF

v_call: TRBV7-2
d_call: NA
j_call: TRBJ2-3
clone_size: NA
cdr3_nt: TGTGCCAGCGGGGACCCTCCCATGGGGTACACAGATACGCAGTATTTT
cdr3_aa: CASGDPPMGYTDTQYF

v_call: TRBV7-2
d_call: TRBD1
j_call: TRBJ2-3
clone_size: NA
cdr3_nt: TGTGCCAGCAGCTTTTCACAGGGGGCGGCAGATACGCAGTATTTT
cdr3_aa: CASSFSQGAADTQYF

v_call: TRBV28
d_call: NA
j_call: TRBJ2-7
clone_size: many
cdr3_nt: TGTGCCAGCAGCAGCCCTAGCGTTTCCTACGAGCAGTACTTC
cdr3_aa: CASSSPSVSYEQYF

v_call: TRBV7-3
d_call: NA
j_call: TRBJ1-2
clone_size: NA
cdr3_nt: TGTGCCAGCAGCCCCGGAGGGCCATCAACGGGCGGCTACACCTTC
cdr3_aa: CASSPGGPSTGGYTF

v_call: TRBV28
d_call: NA
j_call: TRBJ2-5
clone_size: NA
cdr3_nt: TGTGCCAGCAGTATTGTCCGGGACGGGGAGACCCAGTACTTC
cdr3_aa: CASSIVRDGETQYF

v_call: TRBV5-1
d_call: TRBD2
j_call: TRBJ2-3
clone_size: few
cdr3_nt: TGCGCCAGCAGGGCCGGGACTAGCGGCACAGATACGCAGTATTTT
cdr3_aa: CASRAGTSGTDTQYF

v_call: TRBV20-1
d_call: TRBD2
j_call: TRBJ2-3
clone_size: NA
cdr3_nt: TGCAGTGCTAGCTCCCCTCTAGCGGGGAGTCGGACAGATACGCAGTATTTT
cdr3_aa: CSASSPLAGSRTDTQYF

v_call: TRBV12-5
d_call: TRBD1
j_call: TRBJ1-2
clone_size: NA
cdr3_nt: TGTGCTAGTGGTTTGGCCCGAAGGGGGGGACAGGGCCAGGATGGCTACACCTTC
cdr3_aa: CASGLARRGGQGQDGYTF

v_call: TRBV11-3
d_call: NA
j_call: TRBJ2-7
clone_size: NA
cdr3_nt: TGTGCCAGCAGCTGGTCTTTTTACTACGAGCAGTACTTC
cdr3_aa: CASSWSFYYEQYF

v_call: TRBV7-2
d_call: NA
j_call: TRBJ1-2
clone_size: few
cdr3_nt: TGTGCCAGCAGCTTATCGGGATTTGGGCCTATTAACTATGGCTACACCTTC
cdr3_aa: CASSLSGFGPINYGYTF